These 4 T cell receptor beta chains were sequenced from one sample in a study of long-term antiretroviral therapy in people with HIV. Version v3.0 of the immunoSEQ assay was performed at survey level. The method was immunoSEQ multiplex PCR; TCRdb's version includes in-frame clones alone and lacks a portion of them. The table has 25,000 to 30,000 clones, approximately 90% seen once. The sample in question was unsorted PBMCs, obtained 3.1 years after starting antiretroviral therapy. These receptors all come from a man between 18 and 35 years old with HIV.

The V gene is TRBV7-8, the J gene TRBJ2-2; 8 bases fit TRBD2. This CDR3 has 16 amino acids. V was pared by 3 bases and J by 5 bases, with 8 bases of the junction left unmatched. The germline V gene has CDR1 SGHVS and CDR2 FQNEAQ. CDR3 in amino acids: CASSFRASGGTGELFF. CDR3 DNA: TGTGCCAGCAGCTTCAGGGCGAGCGGGGGAACCGGGGAGCTGTTTTTT.

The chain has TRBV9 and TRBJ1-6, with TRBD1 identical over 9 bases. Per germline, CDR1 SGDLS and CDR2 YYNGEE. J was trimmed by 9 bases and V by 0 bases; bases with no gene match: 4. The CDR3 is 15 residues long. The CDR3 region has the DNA TGTGCCAGCAGCGTAGGGGGACAGGGCGGTTCACCCCTCCACTTT. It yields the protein CASSVGGQGGSPLHF.

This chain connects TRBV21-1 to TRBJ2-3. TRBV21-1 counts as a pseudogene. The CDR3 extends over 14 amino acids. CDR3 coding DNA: TGTGCCAGCAGCAAGTACCGTCGCCAAGATACGCAGTATTTT. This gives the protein CASSKYRRQDTQYF.

CDR3 region: CASSLSPGDTEAFF. Written as DNA, the CDR3 is TGCGCCAGCAGCTTGTCCCCCGGGGACACTGAAGCTTTCTTT. This chain links TRBV5-1 with TRBJ1-1; D not certain. In germline, CDR1 is SGHRS, CDR2 YFSETQ. Trimming took 1 base from V and 3 from J, leaving 10 bases between them. The CDR3 contains 14 residues.